This TCR beta chain was sequenced in a study of T-cell reconstitution after alpha-beta-depleted transplantation in children. This clonotype has just a few counts. Unique molecular identifiers were used to barcode this TCRbeta library. TCRdb processed the PCR reads anew with MiXCR; each CDR3 protein has one entry. Of 60,000 to 85,000 distinct CDR3 sequences in the sample, 18% were seen once. The germline V and J ends were trimmed by 0 bases and 7 bases, with 14 bases remaining between them. This CDR3 has 14 residues. Germline V gene lookup returns CDR1 SGHRS and CDR2 YFSETQ. The sequence was obtained from a male patient between 2 and 15 years old who had a stem cell transplant for acute lymphoblastic leukemia, so the T cells may come from the graft donor. The rearrangement joins TRBV5-1 to TRBJ2-7, with D unresolved. Specimen: PBMCs, mostly from graft donor cells, collected 360 days after TCRalphabeta/CD19-depleted stem cell transplant. The CDR3, as DNA: TGCGCCAGCAGCTTGGCCCCGCCAAATCGGGAGCAGTACTTC. This encodes CASSLAPPNREQYF. The whole variable domain, remainder taken from reference TRBV5-1 and TRBJ2-7, is KAGVTQTPRYLIKTRGQQVTLSCSPISGHRSVSWYQQTPGQGLQFLFEYFSETQRNKGNFPGRFSGRQFSNSRSEMNVSTLELGDSALYLCASSLAPPNREQYFGPGTRLTVT.